This T cell receptor (beta chain) was found in a study of shared clonotypes between healthy human individuals. The germline CDR1 and CDR2 sequences are KGHSH and LQKENI. V was clipped by 6 bases and J by 1 base; unmatched bases: 4. The CDR3 is 14 residues long. With regard to this clone: Other DNA sequences in the sample encode the same CDR3.

Replicate PCRs from sorted subsets contained 200 ng DNA, which is around 29,000 T cell genomes. Libraries were prepared by immunoSEQ multiplex PCR; TCRdb keeps only in-frame clonotypes and omits some of them. This sample has around 2,000,000 clones; 85% to 95% occur once, and the top ten carry more than 0.1%. This receptor was obtained from a man in his late teens or twenties in good health. Material: naive CD4+ T cells sorted from blood. The subset denotes: CD45RA+ positively selected. The V gene is TRBV18, the J gene TRBJ2-7; 9 nucleotides align to TRBD2. CDR3 loop: CASSPSGDSYEQYF. The CDR3 nucleotides are TGTGCCAGCTCCCCTAGCGGGGATTCCTACGAGCAGTACTTC.